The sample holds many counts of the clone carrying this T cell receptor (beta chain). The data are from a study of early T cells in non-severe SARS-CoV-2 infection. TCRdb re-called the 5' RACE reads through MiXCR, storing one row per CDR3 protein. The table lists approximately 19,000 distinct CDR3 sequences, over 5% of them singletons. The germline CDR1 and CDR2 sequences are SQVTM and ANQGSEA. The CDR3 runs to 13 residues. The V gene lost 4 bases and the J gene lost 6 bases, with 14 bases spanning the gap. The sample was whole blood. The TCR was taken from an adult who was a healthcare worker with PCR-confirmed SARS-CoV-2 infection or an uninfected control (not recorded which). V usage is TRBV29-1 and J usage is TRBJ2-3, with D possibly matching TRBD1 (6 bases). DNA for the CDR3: TGCAGCGTTGGTCTACAGGGATCCGATACGCAGTATTTT. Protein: CSVGLQGSDTQYF.